The 32 T cell receptor beta chains below were found in one sample sequenced in a study of T-cell reconstitution after alpha-beta-depleted transplantation in children. Preparation of the TCRbeta library involved a method that used unique molecular identifiers. TCRdb used MiXCR to reprocess the PCR reads, holding one entry per CDR3 protein. The table has over 200,000 distinct CDR3 sequences, about 9.5% seen once; the top ten hold over 5.5%. Sequencing was performed on PBMCs from the stem cell graft donor, taken from the stem cell graft. The receptors derive from a human donor who donated a stem cell graft to a child with acute lymphoblastic leukemia.

This clonotype was observed a few times. V and J are TRBV9 and TRBJ1-1; 8 nucleotides align to TRBD1. This CDR3 is 16 amino acids long. V dropped 2 bases and J dropped 6; count of bases not matched to a gene: 12. The germline CDR1 and CDR2 sequences are SGDLS and YYNGEE. The CDR3 DNA reads as TGTGCCAGCAGCGTGGCCTTTGACAGGGGTCGTCCTGAAGCTTTCTTT. Amino acids: CASSVAFDRGRPEAFF.

This clonotype was observed at least ten times. CDR3 nucleotides: TGTGCCAGCAGTCCCGGGACAGGGAAGTACGAGCAGTACTTC. Its translation is CASSPGTGKYEQYF. The V and J genes are TRBV6-5 and TRBJ2-7; 9 bases line up with TRBD1. Germline V gene data show CDR1 as MNHEY and CDR2 as SVGAGI. The CDR3 sequence is 14 residues long. The junction had 6 bases not matched to a gene; V was cut back by 5 bases and J by 4 bases.

The genes are TRBV20-1 and TRBJ1-6, with 9 bases identical to TRBD1. The J segment lost 6 bases and the V segment lost 5 bases, leaving 5 bases of the junction unmatched. CDR3 length equals 14 residues. Germline CDR1 and CDR2: DFQATT and SNEGSKA (reference sequence). The CDR3 spells CSARPGQGNSPLHF. Written as DNA, the CDR3 is TGCAGTGCTCGCCCGGGACAGGGTAATTCACCCCTCCACTTT.

This clonotype was observed a handful of times. The chain is built from TRBV7-9 and TRBJ2-1, with 11 positions matching TRBD2. CDR1 SEHNR and CDR2 FQNEAQ come from the germline V gene (reference sequence). V lost 1 base and J lost 7; bases outside the gene matches: 9. The CDR3 covers 17 residues. The DNA of the CDR3 is TGTGCCAGCAGCTTAGTTAGCGGGGGGGCGTTTGTTAATGAGCAGTTCTTC. Its protein is CASSLVSGGAFVNEQFF. The whole variable domain, remainder taken from reference TRBV7-9 and TRBJ2-1, is DTGVSQNPRHKITKRGQNVTFRCDPISEHNRLYWYRQTLGQGPEFLTYFQNEAQLEKSRLLSDRFSAERPKGSFSTLEIQRTEQGDSAMYLCASSLVSGGAFVNEQFFGPGTRLTVL.

This clonotype was observed a handful of times. The CDR3 sequence is CASGGWPGRGNNSPLHF. CDR3 nucleotide sequence: TGTGCCTCTGGCGGATGGCCCGGGCGGGGAAATAATTCACCCCTCCACTTT. This rearrangement joins TRBV7-2 to TRBJ1-6; D ambiguous. The CDR3 extends over 17 amino acids. V dropped 11 bases and J dropped 5 bases, with 25 bases sitting between them. The germline V gene encodes CDR1 SGHTA and CDR2 FQGNSA.

V and J are TRBV25-1 and TRBJ1-6, with D unclear. The CDR3 extends over 15 amino acids. V was clipped by 0 bases and J by 1 base, with 4 bases between them. The V gene's germline CDR1 is MGHDK and CDR2 SYGVNS. As DNA, the CDR3 is TGTGCCAGCAGTGAATACAGGTCCTATAATTCACCCCTCCACTTT. Its protein is CASSEYRSYNSPLHF.

The genes are TRBV4-2 and TRBJ1-2; no firm D call. Germline CDR1 LGHNA, CDR2 YNFKEQ. The CDR3 length is 19 residues. V shed 5 bases and J shed 8 bases, with 33 bases lying between them. For the CDR3, the DNA is TGTGCCAGCAGCGCCCGCGACGGCCGGATAAGCCCAAGCCACCTGGGCTACACCTTC. Translated, it gives CASSARDGRISPSHLGYTF.

The CDR3 reads CSVEARPKTQYF. Written as DNA, the CDR3 is TGCAGCGTTGAGGCGCGGCCCAAGACCCAGTACTTC. This chain links TRBV29-1 with TRBJ2-5; no definite D call. CDR3 size: 12 residues. Germline V gene lookup returns CDR1 SQVTM and CDR2 ANQGSEA. Trimming pared 3 bases from V and 6 bases from J, leaving 11 bases between.

The chain combines TRBV20-1 with TRBJ2-1, with TRBD2 as a possible D gene (6 bases). The CDR3 spans 14 residues. Trimming cost V 3 bases and J 4 bases, with 13 bases left between them. Germline CDR1 and CDR2: DFQATT and SNEGSKA (reference sequence). DNA for the CDR3: TGCAGTGCTAGTGGACGGGGGAGATACAATGAGCAGTTCTTC. Protein: CSASGRGRYNEQFF.

This chain connects TRBV10-3 to TRBJ2-7; the D call may be TRBD1 or TRBD2 (5 bases each). The CDR3 covers 14 residues. Germline values: CDR1 ENHRY, CDR2 SYGVKD. Trimming stripped 3 bases from V and 5 bases from J, with 14 bases between. The CDR3 region has the DNA TGTGCCATCAGTGATTGGCAGGGACGTCACGAGCAGTACTTC. This gives the protein CAISDWQGRHEQYF.

This clonotype has a handful of counts. The J gene is TRBJ2-7, the V gene TRBV14; 8 bases are a match to TRBD1. The CDR3 is made up of 14 amino acids. Trimming removed 6 bases from V and 2 bases from J; junction bases left unmatched: 6. Germline loops: CDR1 SGHDN, CDR2 FVKESK. The CDR3 spells CASRLGQGAYEQYF. The CDR3 DNA is TGTGCCAGCAGACTTGGACAGGGAGCCTACGAGCAGTACTTC.

To note about this clonotype: One junction end disagrees with the germline gene, perhaps due to a read error. The chain recombines TRBV11-1 with TRBJ1-2; D is undetermined. The CDR3 runs 11 residues. Germline lookup yields CDR1 SGHAT and CDR2 FQDESV (reference sequence). CDR3 protein: CSSSLLMGYTF. DNA for the CDR3: TGTTCCAGCAGCTTATTAATGGGCTACACCTTC.

Worth noting for this clonotype: This may be a read error, as it is one base from a much larger clone. This rearrangement joins TRBV27 to TRBJ1-5, with unresolved D. This CDR3 comprises 13 residues. V dropped 2 bases and J dropped 2 bases, with 4 bases sitting between them. Per germline, CDR1 MNHEY and CDR2 SMNVEV (reference sequence). CDR3 in amino acids: CASSLMRNQPQHF. CDR3 nucleotide sequence: TGTGCCAGCAGTTTAATGCGCAATCAGCCCCAGCATTTT.

The count of this clonotype is one. Since a much larger clone is just one base distant, this may be a read error. The rearrangement links TRBV20-1 to TRBJ2-7; D could derive from TRBD1 or TRBD2 (5 bases each). This CDR3 contains 13 residues. V lost 6 bases to trimming and J lost 2 bases, with 14 bases between them. Germline values: CDR1 DFQATT, CDR2 SNEGSKA (reference sequence). The CDR3 protein is CSAVGRETYEQYF. The CDR3 nucleotides read TGCAGTGCCGTGGGACGGGAAACCTACGAGCAGTACTTC.

This clonotype was seen a handful of times. The chain uses TRBV6-1 and TRBJ1-2; 10 positions agree with TRBD1. Germline V gene lookup returns CDR1 MNHNS and CDR2 SASEGT. The V segment lost 6 bases and the J segment 7 bases; nucleotides outside the gene matches: 11. The CDR3 sequence is 15 residues long. CDR3 loop: CASSDPGQGISGYTF. The CDR3 DNA is TGTGCCAGCAGCGACCCGGGACAGGGGATTTCTGGCTACACCTTC.

The J gene is TRBJ1-1, the V gene TRBV6-5; D possibly corresponds to TRBD1 (5 bases). This CDR3 is built from 19 residues. Germline assignment: CDR1 MNHEY and CDR2 SVGAGI. V lost 4 bases and J 8 bases, leaving 32 bases between the germline ends. CDR3 protein: CASSSARVKFGLGLVEAFF. CDR3 bases: TGTGCCAGCAGTTCGGCCAGGGTGAAGTTTGGGTTAGGTTTAGTCGAAGCTTTCTTT.

Many counts were recorded for this clonotype. Because the CDR3's place on the DNA is in doubt, the DNA is left out and the CDR3 is given as listed by TCRdb. The rearrangement uses TRBV12-3 or TRBV12-4 and TRBJ1-2. Counting both end residues, the CDR3 totals 15 amino acids. The CDR3: CASSSSGLGRGGYTF.

The gene calls are TRBV12-3 or TRBV12-4 and TRBJ1-5, with a possible D match to TRBD1 (5 bases). Trimming shortened V by 2 bases and J by 2 bases, and 10 bases separated the two germline ends. This CDR3 is built from 15 residues. The CDR3 DNA reads TGTGCCAGCAGTTTACGGGGGGGTGGCAATCAGCCCCAGCATTTT. Encoded protein: CASSLRGGGNQPQHF.

The chain joins TRBV6-5 to TRBJ2-3, with 9 positions matching TRBD2. Germline assignment: CDR1 MNHEY and CDR2 SVGAGI. This CDR3 spans 17 amino acids. After removal of 2 bases from V and 2 bases from J, the junction contained 8 bases not matched to a gene. The CDR3 bases are TGTGCCAGCAGTTACAGGCGGCGGGGGGGCTCCACAGATACGCAGTATTTT. Protein product: CASSYRRRGGSTDTQYF.

This chain connects TRBV7-9 to TRBJ2-1; TRBD2 matches at 13 bases. The ends lost 4 bases at V and 5 bases at J; junction bases unmatched: 2. Germline CDR1 reads SEHNR; CDR2 reads FQNEAQ (reference sequence). The CDR3 consists of 15 residues. In DNA, the CDR3 is TGTGCCAGCAGCTCGGGACTAGCGGGGCACAATGAGCAGTTCTTC. Encoded protein: CASSSGLAGHNEQFF. The whole variable domain, filled in from reference TRBV7-9 and TRBJ2-1, reads DTGVSQNPRHKITKRGQNVTFRCDPISEHNRLYWYRQTLGQGPEFLTYFQNEAQLEKSRLLSDRFSAERPKGSFSTLEIQRTEQGDSAMYLCASSSGLAGHNEQFFGPGTRLTVL.

This clonotype occurred a few times. This chain links TRBV7-9 with TRBJ2-2; D possibly matches TRBD1 or TRBD2 (5 bases each). Deletions cut 4 bases from V and 1 base from J, with 13 bases between. This CDR3 contains 16 residues. Looked up from germline, CDR1 is SEHNR and CDR2 is FQNEAQ (reference sequence). The CDR3 loop reads CASSSGTELNTGELFF. CDR3 nucleotides: TGTGCCAGCAGCTCCGGGACGGAATTGAACACCGGGGAGCTGTTTTTT.

This clonotype was counted ten times or more. This chain joins TRBV12-3 or TRBV12-4 and TRBJ1-5; 7 bases fit TRBD1. After removal of 5 bases from V and 4 bases from J, the junction contained 5 bases not matched to a gene. This CDR3 spans 14 amino acids. In DNA, the CDR3 is TGTGCCAGCAGTCCAACGACAGGGAATCAGCCCCAGCATTTT. Protein sequence: CASSPTTGNQPQHF.

The chain joins TRBV6-1 to TRBJ2-3; D possibly matches TRBD1 or TRBD2 (5 bases each). Germline CDR1 reads MNHNS; CDR2 reads SASEGT. Deletions cut 2 bases from V and 3 bases from J, with 12 bases between. The length of the CDR3 is 15 residues. This chain's CDR3 is CASSEIWDGTDTQYF. The DNA of the CDR3 is TGTGCCAGCAGTGAAATCTGGGACGGAACAGATACGCAGTATTTT.

This clonotype occurred a few times. The chain links TRBV5-1 to TRBJ2-4; D remains unclear. This CDR3 comprises 14 residues. The germline V gene has CDR1 SGHRS and CDR2 YFSETQ. V lost 1 base to trimming and J lost 6 bases, with 11 bases between them. The CDR3 DNA reads as TGCGCCAGCAGCTTGAACTTTGATGGAAACATTCAGTACTTC. Its protein product is CASSLNFDGNIQYF.

The CDR3: CASSTGQGAVADTQYF. CDR3 in DNA: TGCGCCAGCAGCACCGGACAGGGGGCGGTAGCAGATACGCAGTATTTT. The chain joins TRBV5-1 to TRBJ2-3; 11 nucleotides agree with TRBD1. The CDR3 extends over 16 amino acids. Germline values: CDR1 SGHRS, CDR2 YFSETQ. Trimming at V came to 4 bases and at J to 4 bases, leaving 8 bases not matched to a gene.

In its sample, this clonotype was seen many times. The rearrangement uses TRBV6-5 and TRBJ1-2, with 7 bases aligning to TRBD1. Unmatched junction bases numbered 8, after V lost 7 bases and J lost 3 bases. The V gene's germline CDR1 is MNHEY and CDR2 SVGAGI. The CDR3 totals 14 residues. In DNA, the CDR3 is TGTGCCAGCAATACAGGGGTATATGACTATGGCTACACCTTC. Translation gives CASNTGVYDYGYTF.

J is TRBJ2-7 and V is TRBV29-1, with 7 positions matching TRBD1. V gave up 8 bases and J gave up 0 bases; unmatched junction bases: 4. The germline V gene encodes CDR1 SQVTM and CDR2 ANQGSEA. This CDR3 contains 12 residues. The DNA of the CDR3 is TGCAGCCTAAGGGACAGCTCCTACGAGCAGTACTTC. Translated: CSLRDSSYEQYF.

This clonotype has a count of ten or more. The J gene is TRBJ1-1, the V gene TRBV2; no clear D gene. Germline V gene data show CDR1 as SNHLY and CDR2 as FYNNEI. The CDR3 spans 14 residues. The V end was cut by 9 bases, the J end by 1 base, with 15 bases between. CDR3 nucleotide sequence: TGTGCCAGGAAAAGACCGAAGGAGAACACTGAAGCTTTCTTT. It encodes CARKRPKENTEAFF.

The V call is TRBV5-1, the J call TRBJ1-1, with a tentative D call TRBD1 (6 bases). The V end lost 1 base, the J end lost 3 bases, and 13 bases lay between the germline ends. Germline-derived CDR1 and CDR2 are SGHRS and YFSETQ. The CDR3 has 15 residues. DNA for the CDR3: TGCGCCAGCAGCTTGCAGGGGACCCCCGACACTGAAGCTTTCTTT. The encoded protein is CASSLQGTPDTEAFF.

There are a few counts of this clonotype. The V gene is TRBV27, the J gene TRBJ1-4; the D gene is possibly TRBD1 (5 bases). There are 14 residues in the CDR3. Between the trimmed V and J ends, which lost 6 bases and 12 bases, there was a span of 20 bases. The V gene's germline CDR1 is MNHEY and CDR2 SMNVEV (reference sequence). Written as DNA, the CDR3 is TGTGCCAGCAGGACCGGGACGGTACGAGGAGAACTGTTTTTT. Translated: CASRTGTVRGELFF.

This clonotype has a handful of counts. V and J are TRBV4-3 and TRBJ2-7; TRBD1 might be the D (5 bases). CDR1 is LGHNA and CDR2 is YSLEER in the germline V gene. The CDR3 runs to 16 residues. V shed 4 bases and J shed 5 bases, with 21 bases lying between them. The CDR3 DNA follows: TGCGCCAGCAGCCCGACCCTTCAACACCAGGGCAACGAGCAGTACTTC. Encoded protein: CASSPTLQHQGNEQYF.

This clonotype appeared a few times. The CDR3 reads CASCRGLSSYNEQFF. Here the CDR3 DNA reads TGTGCCAGCTGCAGAGGACTCTCCTCCTACAATGAGCAGTTCTTC. The chain couples TRBV3-1 to TRBJ2-1, with D possibly matching TRBD2 (5 bases). Germline CDR1 LGHDT, CDR2 YNNKEL (reference sequence). V was cut by 8 bases and J by 0 bases, with 14 bases left in between. The CDR3 has 15 amino acids.